This TCR beta chain emerged from a study of identifying expanded T cells in peripheral blood. Whole-study findings and limits: Differentially abundant clones: 1 to 1.5 between replicates, approximately 15 at approximately 13 days, 18 to 20 at four. Variance in clone template counts between roughly two-week samples significantly increased with total template count across all healthy donors.

Healthy donors had no documented immune events, such as infections, while sampled. The table came from immunoSEQ multiplex PCR; TCRdb's copy has only in-frame clones and leaves some out. The sample shows around 94,000 clones, approximately 84% of them seen only once. This clone appeared a single time. Its specificity is unknown. This CDR3 is built from 15 residues. The V and J ends lost 6 bases and 4 bases respectively, with 18 bases between them. The germline gives CDR1 MNHNY, CDR2 SVGAGI (reference sequence). The chain employs TRBV6-6 and TRBJ1-1; D remains ambiguous. The source is a person aged 18 to 69 in good health. Sequencing used blood. CDR3 loop: CASSRAGHQTTEAFF. DNA of the CDR3: TGTGCCAGCAGCCGCGCCGGGCACCAGACCACTGAAGCTTTCTTT.